Below are 31 T cell receptor beta chains sequenced from a single sample in a study of blood T cell repertoires in COVID-19. TCRdb's copy holds only in-frame clones and misses some; the assay was immunoSEQ multiplex PCR. Of approximately 200,000 clones listed, 86% are singletons. Sequencing was carried out using PBMCs or T cells enriched from blood (not recorded which). The receptors were sampled from a woman aged 25 to 39 who had recovered from COVID-19.

The V call is TRBV2, the J call TRBJ1-1; TRBD1 agrees at 9 bases. There are 14 residues in the CDR3. The germline gives CDR1 SNHLY, CDR2 FYNNEI. V was pared by 4 bases and J by 8 bases, with 8 bases of the junction left unmatched. CDR3 sequence reads: CASSGDRAAGEAFF. The CDR3, as DNA: TGTGCCAGCAGTGGGGACAGGGCGGCCGGAGAAGCTTTCTTT.

The rearrangement uses TRBV6-5 and TRBJ2-7; maybe TRBD2 (7 bases). The V gene's germline CDR1 is MNHEY and CDR2 SVGAGI. V lost 6 bases and J 6 bases, leaving 18 bases between the germline ends. The CDR3 totals 14 residues. The CDR3: CASRPVGGQAEQYF. The CDR3 region has the DNA TGTGCCAGCAGACCCGTGGGGGGGCAGGCCGAGCAGTACTTC.

V gene TRBV7-3 combines with J gene TRBJ1-1; 8 nucleotides agree with TRBD1. The CDR3 spans 13 residues. CDR1 SGHTA and CDR2 FQGTGA come from the germline V gene. The junction had 0 bases not matched to a gene; V was cut back by 1 base and J by 5 bases. CDR3: CASSLRQGTEAFF. CDR3 DNA: TGTGCCAGCAGCTTAAGACAGGGGACTGAAGCTTTCTTT.

This clone has only one observation. This chain joins TRBV15 and TRBJ1-2, with D possibly matching TRBD1 (5 bases). Trimming removed 4 bases from V and 4 bases from J, with 13 bases in between. From germline, CDR1 is LNHNV and CDR2 YYDKDF (reference sequence). The length of the CDR3 is 14 residues. The CDR3 DNA is TGTGCCACCAGCACCGAAGGGGCCCGCTATGGCTACACCTTC. It yields the protein CATSTEGARYGYTF.

This clone was seen only once. This chain links TRBV5-8 with TRBJ2-1; TRBD2 aligns across 12 bases. There are 15 residues in the CDR3. CDR1 is SGHTS and CDR2 is YDEGEE in the germline V gene. The V segment lost 1 base and the J segment 10 bases; nucleotides outside the gene matches: 6. CDR3 protein: CASSLLLAGGHEQFF. The CDR3, as DNA: TGTGCCAGCAGCTTGCTACTAGCGGGAGGCCACGAGCAGTTCTTC.

The rearrangement joins TRBV19 to TRBJ2-1; D ambiguous. The germline V gene encodes CDR1 LNHDA and CDR2 SQIVND (reference sequence). V was pared by 3 bases and J by 8 bases, with 8 bases between. The CDR3 consists of 12 residues. CDR3 sequence reads: CASSMAADEQFF. The DNA for the CDR3 is TGTGCCAGTAGTATGGCCGCGGATGAGCAGTTCTTC.

J is TRBJ1-4 and V is TRBV5-1; 9 nucleotides line up with TRBD1. Trimming at V came to 0 bases and at J to 8 bases, leaving 5 bases not matched to a gene. The CDR3 loop spans 15 amino acids. Germline CDR1 reads SGHRS; CDR2 reads YFSETQ. CDR3 amino acids: CASSLGGQGSEKLFF. DNA of the CDR3: TGCGCCAGCAGCTTGGGGGGACAGGGAAGCGAAAAACTGTTTTTT.

This clone was observed once. This chain uses TRBV6-5 with TRBJ1-4; the D gene is possibly TRBD1 (5 bases). V shed 8 bases and J shed 8 bases, with 15 bases lying between them. This CDR3 is built from 13 residues. CDR1 is MNHEY, CDR2 SVGAGI, per germline. The CDR3 DNA is TGTGCCAGCTTCCGGGGGGGAGGGGAAAAACTGTTTTTT. It encodes CASFRGGGEKLFF.

The J gene is TRBJ2-7, the V gene TRBV27; tentative D call: TRBD2 (7 bases). Germline V gene sequence: CDR1 MNHEY, CDR2 SMNVEV (reference sequence). The CDR3 sequence is 13 residues long. The V and J ends lost 7 bases and 1 base respectively, with 11 bases between them. CDR3 sequence: CASMGGASYEQYF. In DNA, the CDR3 is TGTGCCAGCATGGGGGGGGCTTCCTACGAGCAGTACTTC.

The chain is built from TRBV7-9 and TRBJ1-1, with 9 bases lining up with TRBD1. Germline V gene sequence: CDR1 SEHNR, CDR2 FQNEAQ (reference sequence). This CDR3 contains 15 residues. With 4 bases clipped from V and 2 bases from J, the junction kept 5 bases outside the gene matches. CDR3 DNA sequence: TGTGCCAGCAGCTCACTACAGGGGGCCAACACTGAAGCTTTCTTT. It specifies CASSSLQGANTEAFF.

The chain is built from TRBV19 and TRBJ1-2; 8 bases map to TRBD1. This CDR3 is 13 amino acids long. V shed 3 bases, J shed 8 bases, and the junction held 5 bases outside the gene matches. The germline gives CDR1 LNHDA, CDR2 SQIVND (reference sequence). In DNA, the CDR3 is TGTGCCAGTAGTATCGAGACAGGGGTCGGCTACACCTTC. Protein sequence: CASSIETGVGYTF.

The chain employs TRBV4-2 and TRBJ2-7, with TRBD2 matching over 8 bases. The V gene end was trimmed by 0 bases and the J gene end by 1 base; junction bases not matched to a gene: 14. Per germline, CDR1 LGHNA and CDR2 YNFKEQ. The CDR3 has 19 amino acids. DNA for the CDR3: TGTGCCAGCAGCCAAGATCCCTTGGATCCGACTAGCGCGTCCTACGAGCAGTACTTC. Translating it yields CASSQDPLDPTSASYEQYF.

This sequence joins TRBV11-3 and TRBJ2-2, with TRBD1 matching 7 bases. CDR1 is SGHNT and CDR2 is YENEEA in the germline V gene. V lost 1 base, J lost 3 bases, and 2 bases stayed unmatched. The CDR3 sequence is 15 residues long. CDR3 amino acids: CASSLGTGDTGELFF. The CDR3 bases are TGTGCCAGCAGCTTAGGTACAGGGGACACCGGGGAGCTGTTTTTT.

The gene calls are TRBV6-4 and TRBJ2-5, with D possibly matching TRBD1 (6 bases). Trimming shortened V by 6 bases and J by 5 bases, and 13 bases separated the two germline ends. Germline lookup yields CDR1 MRHNA and CDR2 SNTAGT. CDR3 size: 13 residues. The CDR3 spells CASSRGYGETQYF. The CDR3 DNA is TGTGCCAGCAGCAGGGGTTATGGGGAGACCCAGTACTTC.

This clone was counted a few times. This rearrangement joins TRBV28 to TRBJ2-1; 11 bases agree with TRBD2. CDR3 size: 15 residues. Losses at the gene ends were 3 bases for V and 10 bases for J; bases not matched to a gene: 8. From germline, CDR1 is MDHEN and CDR2 SYDVKM. The CDR3 nucleotides are TGTGCCAGCAGTTTCGAACTAGCGGGAGTCAGCGAGCAGTTCTTC. Residues: CASSFELAGVSEQFF.

The chain has TRBV2 and TRBJ1-1, with D tentatively TRBD1 (6 bases). This CDR3 has 15 residues. Germline V gene lookup returns CDR1 SNHLY and CDR2 FYNNEI. V lost 3 bases and J 0 bases, leaving 11 bases between the germline ends. The CDR3 nucleotides are TGTGCCAGCAGTGAGACGACAGGAATGAACACTGAAGCTTTCTTT. Translation gives CASSETTGMNTEAFF.

This rearrangement joins TRBV18 to TRBJ2-1, with TRBD2 identical over 8 bases. The V and J ends lost 4 bases and 0 bases, in that order; junction bases with no gene match: 5. The CDR3 has 16 amino acids. The germline V gene encodes CDR1 KGHSH and CDR2 LQKENI. CDR3 nucleotides: TGTGCCAGCTCACAGACTAGCGCGAGCTCCTACAATGAGCAGTTCTTC. Its translation is CASSQTSASSYNEQFF.

V and J are TRBV15 and TRBJ2-7, with a tentative D call TRBD1 (5 bases). The CDR3 runs to 16 residues. Germline CDR1 reads LNHNV; CDR2 reads YYDKDF (reference sequence). V was shortened by 1 base and J by 2 bases, with 15 bases between the two germline ends. The CDR3 protein is CATSRVRGRDAYEQYF. CDR3 in DNA: TGTGCCACCAGCAGAGTCCGAGGCAGGGATGCCTACGAGCAGTACTTC. Based on the CDR3 plus reference TRBV15 and TRBJ2-7, the full variable domain is DAMVIQNPRYQVTQFGKPVTLSCSQTLNHNVMYWYQQKSSQAPKLLFHYYDKDFNNEADTPDNFQSRRPNTSFCFLDIRSPGLGDTAMYLCATSRVRGRDAYEQYFGPGTRLTVT.

The rearrangement uses TRBV7-2 and TRBJ1-6, with 7 bases that match TRBD1. Germline trimming cut 5 bases from V and 3 bases from J; bases unmatched to any gene: 7. Germline CDR1 reads SGHTA; CDR2 reads FQGNSA. CDR3 length: 16 residues. DNA of the CDR3: TGTGCCAGCAGCGTTCCTACAGGGGTCTATAATTCACCCCTCCACTTT. Translating it yields CASSVPTGVYNSPLHF.

This rearrangement joins TRBV5-4 to TRBJ2-1; 14 positions agree with TRBD2. CDR1 is SGHNT and CDR2 is YYREEE in the germline V gene (reference sequence). This CDR3 has 16 amino acids. V was pared by 4 bases and J by 10 bases, with 10 bases of the junction left unmatched. The CDR3 sequence is CASSTGTSGSEGEQFF. For the CDR3, the DNA is TGTGCCAGCAGCACCGGGACTAGCGGGAGTGAGGGGGAGCAGTTCTTC.

The count of this clone is one. The rearrangement links TRBV3-1 (or the pseudogene TRBV3-2) to TRBJ2-7; TRBD1 aligns across 8 bases. This CDR3 spans 15 amino acids. CDR1 and CDR2 from the germline V gene are LGHDT and YNNKEL (reference sequence). Trimming took 4 bases from V and 2 from J; bases not matched to a gene: 7. The CDR3 loop is CASSLRGLLPYEQYF. The CDR3 coding sequence is TGTGCCAGCAGCCTCAGGGGGCTGCTCCCCTACGAGCAGTACTTC.

The chain uses TRBV5-1 and TRBJ2-1; perhaps TRBD2 as D (5 bases). Germline CDR1 SGHRS, CDR2 YFSETQ. Trimming shortened V by 4 bases and J by 5 bases, and 16 bases separated the two germline ends. The CDR3 contains 15 residues. The CDR3: CASSPERPGDNEQFF. The CDR3 bases are TGCGCCAGCAGCCCGGAACGCCCCGGGGACAATGAGCAGTTCTTC.

This clone was observed a handful of times. This rearrangement joins TRBV29-1 to TRBJ1-1; 8 positions agree with TRBD1. Trimming at V came to 7 bases and at J to 0 bases, leaving 7 bases not matched to a gene. The CDR3 loop spans 14 amino acids. The germline CDR1 and CDR2 sequences are SQVTM and ANQGSEA. The CDR3 DNA reads TGCAGCGGTACCACGACAGGGGTGAACACTGAAGCTTTCTTT. Protein: CSGTTTGVNTEAFF.

The chain has TRBV5-6 and TRBJ1-5, with 7 bases lining up with TRBD1. The J segment lost 3 bases and the V segment lost 0 bases, leaving 3 bases of the junction unmatched. Germline V gives CDR1 SGHDT, CDR2 YYEEEE. The CDR3 covers 15 residues. The CDR3 nucleotides are TGTGCCAGCAGCTTGGCTGACAGGGACAATCAGCCCCAGCATTTT. Translation: CASSLADRDNQPQHF.

Worth noting for this clone: Distinct nucleotide sequences in the sample also encode this CDR3. This chain joins TRBV19 and TRBJ2-7, with D possibly TRBD2 on 6 matching bases. Germline V gene lookup returns CDR1 LNHDA and CDR2 SQIVND (reference sequence). The CDR3 runs to 14 residues. Between the trimmed V and J ends, which lost 3 bases and 0 bases, there was a span of 9 bases. The CDR3 protein is CASSIVGSSYEQYF. CDR3 sequence (DNA): TGTGCCAGTAGTATTGTCGGGAGCTCCTACGAGCAGTACTTC.

The chain recombines TRBV2 with TRBJ2-2; D possibly corresponds to TRBD2 (6 bases). Germline CDR1 reads SNHLY; CDR2 reads FYNNEI. Trimming left V 9 bases short and J 1 base short, with 15 bases between. The CDR3 is 15 residues long. CDR3 DNA sequence: TGTGCCAGTCGGGTTTGGACTATGAACACCGGGGAGCTGTTTTTT. It yields the protein CASRVWTMNTGELFF. The complete variable domain, with remaining parts taken from reference TRBV2 and TRBJ2-2, reads EPEVTQTPSHQVTQMGQEVILRCVPISNHLYFYWYRQILGQKVEFLVSFYNNEISEKSEIFDDQFSVERPDGSNFTLKIRSTKLEDSAMYFCASRVWTMNTGELFFGEGSRLTVL.

The chain carries TRBV2 and TRBJ1-2; a weak D match, TRBD1 (5 bases). Germline values: CDR1 SNHLY, CDR2 FYNNEI. V was trimmed by 3 bases and J by 5 bases, leaving 19 bases between them. The CDR3 totals 16 residues. The CDR3 spells CASSEGLLRVKYGYTF. The CDR3 DNA sequence: TGTGCCAGCAGTGAGGGTCTACTCAGGGTCAAATATGGCTACACCTTC. The whole variable domain, remainder taken from reference TRBV2 and TRBJ1-2, is EPEVTQTPSHQVTQMGQEVILRCVPISNHLYFYWYRQILGQKVEFLVSFYNNEISEKSEIFDDQFSVERPDGSNFTLKIRSTKLEDSAMYFCASSEGLLRVKYGYTFGSGTRLTVV.

The gene calls are TRBV6-5 and TRBJ2-7; 12 bases are shared with TRBD1. The germline V gene has CDR1 MNHEY and CDR2 SVGAGI. V lost 1 base and J lost 1; bases outside the gene matches: 2. The CDR3 loop spans 16 amino acids. For the CDR3, the DNA is TGTGCCAGCAGTTACTGGGGACAGGGGGCTTCCTACGAGCAGTACTTC. The encoded protein is CASSYWGQGASYEQYF.

This clone showed up just once. The gene calls are TRBV12-3 or TRBV12-4 and TRBJ2-3; 10 bases map to TRBD1. J gave up 9 bases and V 8 bases, and 8 bases lay outside the gene matches. The CDR3 has 13 residues. For the CDR3, the DNA is TGTGCCAGCGGACAGGGGGTTAGGATCACGCAGTATTTT. Residues: CASGQGVRITQYF.

The chain couples TRBV28 to TRBJ1-2; D is possibly TRBD1 (6 bases). Trimming shortened V by 5 bases and J by 4 bases, and 20 bases separated the two germline ends. This CDR3 contains 16 residues. CDR1 MDHEN and CDR2 SYDVKM come from the germline V gene. CDR3 sequence reads: CASSPSGGGAVYGYTF. As DNA, the CDR3 is TGTGCCAGCAGTCCGAGCGGCGGGGGCGCAGTCTATGGCTACACCTTC.

Here the CDR3 reads CASSQGTSGRETQYF. The CDR3 DNA reads as TGTGCCAGCAGCCAAGGGACTAGCGGGAGAGAGACCCAGTACTTC. This sequence joins TRBV3-1 (or the pseudogene TRBV3-2) and TRBJ2-5; 13 bases line up with TRBD2. The germline CDR1 and CDR2 sequences are LGHDT and YNNKEL (reference sequence). This CDR3 is built from 15 residues. J was trimmed by 4 bases and V by 1 base; bases with no gene match: 0.